These 15 T cell receptor beta chains were all obtained from the same sample, sequenced in a study of response to subunit inactivated influenza vaccine listed by TCRdb under 2018. Library preparation was by RT-PCR. Reads for this sample came from an Illumina HiSeq 2500. TCRdb trimmed the raw reads at Q25, called clones with MiXCR and kept productive beta chains. Each CDR3 protein gets just one entry, which takes the most common genes and DNA from the rows behind it. Here the sample has under 850,000 distinct CDR3 sequences; about 18% occur a single time. The ten largest make up roughly 11% of the sample. The sample here was PBMCs from blood, taken 5 days after vaccination. Every receptor here comes from a man between 50 and 59 years old who received an inactivated influenza vaccine. Donor details come from another sample of the same person, matched by shared clones.

The gene calls are TRBV7-8 and TRBJ2-5; D may be TRBD1 (6 bases). Per the germline V gene, CDR1 is SGHVS and CDR2 is FQNEAQ. The germline V and J ends were trimmed by 5 bases and 6 bases, with 19 bases remaining between them. The CDR3 is 15 amino acids. In nucleotides, the CDR3 is TGTGCCAGCAGCCTCAACCACAGGGTGGTTAAGACCCAGTACTTC. This gives the protein CASSLNHRVVKTQYF.

The V and J genes are TRBV5-1 and TRBJ2-7; 7 bases match TRBD2. The V gene's germline CDR1 is SGHRS and CDR2 YFSETQ. The CDR3 length is 13 residues. V lost 0 bases to trimming and J lost 7 bases; unmatched junction nucleotides: 4. CDR3 region: CASSLEIGGEQYF. The CDR3 DNA follows: TGCGCCAGCAGCTTGGAGATCGGGGGGGAGCAGTACTTC.

The chain has TRBV5-6 and TRBJ2-1; D unclear. The CDR3 length is 12 residues. CDR1 is SGHDT, CDR2 YYEEEE, per germline. Trimming removed 4 bases at V and 10 bases at J, with 12 bases between. The CDR3 is CASSQLIREQFF. The DNA for the CDR3 is TGTGCCAGCAGCCAACTTATCCGAGAGCAGTTCTTC.

V and J are TRBV20-1 and TRBJ1-5; 8 bases are a match to TRBD1. Trimming at V came to 7 bases and at J to 2 bases, leaving 4 bases not matched to a gene. Per the germline V gene, CDR1 is DFQATT and CDR2 is SNEGSKA (reference sequence). The CDR3 length is 13 residues. The CDR3 DNA reads TGCAGTGGACAGGGGATGGGCAATCAGCCCCAGCATTTT. Translating it yields CSGQGMGNQPQHF.

This clonotype came up many times. The V call is TRBV7-9, the J call TRBJ2-2; no clear D. Germline CDR1 SEHNR, CDR2 FQNEAQ (reference sequence). This CDR3 contains 17 residues. V lost 5 bases and J lost 2, with 18 bases in between. The CDR3 DNA is TGTGCCAGCAGCCCCACAATCGACAAGCCAAACACCGGGGAGCTGTTTTTT. This encodes CASSPTIDKPNTGELFF.

The chain recombines TRBV12-3 or TRBV12-4 with TRBJ2-7; 8 nucleotides agree with TRBD2. The trim removed 3 bases at V and 12 bases at J, leaving 4 bases unmatched. CDR3 length: 11 residues. Here the CDR3 reads CASSFSSGLYF. CDR3 nucleotide sequence: TGTGCCAGCAGTTTCTCTAGCGGGTTGTACTTC.

This clonotype was seen only a few times. The chain uses TRBV10-3 and TRBJ1-3, with 7 bases matching TRBD1. The CDR3 consists of 15 residues. Germline V lookup: CDR1 ENHRY, CDR2 SYGVKD. The ends lost 4 bases at V and 2 bases at J; junction bases unmatched: 5. In DNA form, the CDR3 reads TGTGCCATCAGTGGGGACAGAACAACTGGAAACACCATATATTTT. Translation gives CAISGDRTTGNTIYF.

This chain uses TRBV24-1 with TRBJ2-5; TRBD1 aligns across 9 bases. This CDR3 contains 15 residues. CDR1 is KGHDR and CDR2 is SFDVKD in the germline V gene. Trimming took 6 bases from V and 3 from J; bases not matched to a gene: 7. In DNA form, the CDR3 reads TGTGCCACCAGTCCGGGACAGGGAGTGGAAGAGACCCAGTACTTC. Amino acids: CATSPGQGVEETQYF.

The chain uses TRBV15 and TRBJ1-5; D gene unclear. The germline CDR1 and CDR2 sequences are LNHNV and YYDKDF (reference sequence). Trimming cost V 6 bases and J 0 bases, with 9 bases left between them. The CDR3 consists of 14 residues. The CDR3 loop reads CATSFTSSNQPQHF. DNA for the CDR3: TGTGCCACCAGTTTCACCTCTAGCAATCAGCCCCAGCATTTT.

V is TRBV29-1 and J is TRBJ2-7, with 8 bases identical to TRBD1. The V segment lost 7 bases and the J segment 3 bases; nucleotides outside the gene matches: 5. The CDR3 runs 12 residues. Germline CDR1 reads SQVTM; CDR2 reads ANQGSEA. CDR3 in amino acids: CSGEDRDYEQYF. CDR3 DNA sequence: TGCAGCGGAGAGGACAGGGACTACGAGCAGTACTTC.

This clonotype occurred a few times. This rearrangement joins TRBV20-1 to TRBJ2-1; D may be TRBD2 (6 bases). The CDR3 extends over 14 amino acids. Germline assignment: CDR1 DFQATT and CDR2 SNEGSKA (reference sequence). The V end lost 0 bases, the J end lost 5 bases, and 11 bases lay between the germline ends. The CDR3 here is CSARDWRENNEQFF. For the CDR3, the DNA is TGCAGTGCTAGAGATTGGCGGGAAAACAATGAGCAGTTCTTC.

The chain combines TRBV12-3 or TRBV12-4 with TRBJ2-7; 11 positions match TRBD2. V lost 8 bases to trimming and J lost 6 bases; unmatched junction nucleotides: 9. The CDR3 totals 14 residues. The CDR3 here is CASGRLAGRREQYF. The CDR3 DNA is TGTGCCAGCGGGAGACTAGCGGGAAGGCGCGAGCAGTACTTC.

The table lists this clonotype with a few counts. V and J are TRBV20-1 and TRBJ2-5; a weak D match, TRBD1 (5 bases). Germline lookup yields CDR1 DFQATT and CDR2 SNEGSKA (reference sequence). CDR3 size: 12 residues. CDR3 DNA sequence: TGCAGCGTGGACATGGCACAAGAGACCCAGTACTTC. It yields the protein CSVDMAQETQYF.

This chain uses TRBV6-1 with TRBJ2-3; TRBD2 matches at 13 bases. V dropped 6 bases and J dropped 6; count of bases not matched to a gene: 9. The CDR3 extends over 16 amino acids. Germline V gene sequence: CDR1 MNHNS, CDR2 SASEGT. Here the CDR3 reads CASSLGTSGVWDTQYF. CDR3 in DNA: TGTGCCAGCAGCCTTGGGACTAGCGGGGTCTGGGATACGCAGTATTTT.

The chain combines TRBV11-2 with TRBJ2-1; the D gene is possibly TRBD1 (6 bases). The germline CDR1 and CDR2 sequences are SGHAT and FQNNGV. Trimming took off 5 bases at V and 8 bases at J, with 28 bases between the two ends. This CDR3 region has 18 residues. This chain's CDR3 is CASSPGGRGTDWPHEQFF. The CDR3, as DNA: TGTGCCAGCAGCCCAGGCGGCAGGGGAACCGACTGGCCGCATGAGCAGTTCTTC.